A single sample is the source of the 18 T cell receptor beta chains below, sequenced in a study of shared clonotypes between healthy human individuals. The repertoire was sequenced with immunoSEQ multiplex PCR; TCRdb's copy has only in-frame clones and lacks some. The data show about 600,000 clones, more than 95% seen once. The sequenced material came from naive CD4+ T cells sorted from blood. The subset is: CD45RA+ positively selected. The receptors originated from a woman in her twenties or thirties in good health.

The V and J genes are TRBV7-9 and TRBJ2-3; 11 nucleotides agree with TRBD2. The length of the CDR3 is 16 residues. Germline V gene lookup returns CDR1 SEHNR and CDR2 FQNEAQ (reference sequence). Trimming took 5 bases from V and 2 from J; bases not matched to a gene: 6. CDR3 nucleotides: TGTGCCAGCAGCGCGCGACTAGCGGGACCCACAGATACGCAGTATTTT. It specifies CASSARLAGPTDTQYF.

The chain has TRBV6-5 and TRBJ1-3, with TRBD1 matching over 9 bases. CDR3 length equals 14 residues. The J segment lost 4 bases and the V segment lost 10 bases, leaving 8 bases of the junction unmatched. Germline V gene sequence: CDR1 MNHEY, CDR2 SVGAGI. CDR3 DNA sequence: TGTGCCACCTCGAGGGACAGGGCCGGAAACACCATATATTTT. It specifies CATSRDRAGNTIYF.

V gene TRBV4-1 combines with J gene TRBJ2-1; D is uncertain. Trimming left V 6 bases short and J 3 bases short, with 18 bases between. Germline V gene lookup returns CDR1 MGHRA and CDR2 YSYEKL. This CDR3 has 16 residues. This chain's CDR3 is CASRDPVGVYYNEQFF. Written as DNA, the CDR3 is TGCGCCAGCAGGGATCCGGTTGGAGTCTACTACAATGAGCAGTTCTTC.

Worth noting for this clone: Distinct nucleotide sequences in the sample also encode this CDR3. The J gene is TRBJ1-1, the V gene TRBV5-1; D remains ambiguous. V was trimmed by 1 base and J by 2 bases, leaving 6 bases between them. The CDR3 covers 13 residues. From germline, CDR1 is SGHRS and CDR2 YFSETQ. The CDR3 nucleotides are TGCGCCAGCAGCTTGAGAGAAAACACTGAAGCTTTCTTT. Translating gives CASSLRENTEAFF.

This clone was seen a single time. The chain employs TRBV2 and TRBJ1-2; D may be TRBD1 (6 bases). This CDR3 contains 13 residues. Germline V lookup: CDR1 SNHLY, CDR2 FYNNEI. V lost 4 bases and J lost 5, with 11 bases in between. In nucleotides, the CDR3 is TGTGCCAGCAGTGGGACAGAGTGGTATGGCTACACCTTC. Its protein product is CASSGTEWYGYTF.

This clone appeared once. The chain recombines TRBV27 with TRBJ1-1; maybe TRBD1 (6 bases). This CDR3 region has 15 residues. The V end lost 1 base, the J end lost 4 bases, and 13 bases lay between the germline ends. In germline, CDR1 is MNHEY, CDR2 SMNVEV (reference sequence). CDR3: CASSLLGAWGTEAFF. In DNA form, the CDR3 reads TGTGCCAGCAGTTTATTGGGGGCGTGGGGCACTGAAGCTTTCTTT.

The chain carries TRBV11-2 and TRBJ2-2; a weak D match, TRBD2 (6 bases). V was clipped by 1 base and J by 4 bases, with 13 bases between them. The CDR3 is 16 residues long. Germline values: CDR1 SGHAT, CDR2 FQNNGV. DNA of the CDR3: TGTGCCAGCAGCTTAGGAGGCTTAGCGGCCACCGGGGAGCTGTTTTTT. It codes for CASSLGGLAATGELFF.

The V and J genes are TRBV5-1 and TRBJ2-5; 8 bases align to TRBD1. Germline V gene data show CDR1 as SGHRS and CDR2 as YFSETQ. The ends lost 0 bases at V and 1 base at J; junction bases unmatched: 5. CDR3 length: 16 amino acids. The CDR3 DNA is TGCGCCAGCAGCTTGGGGACAGGGAATCTCCAAGAGACCCAGTACTTC. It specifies CASSLGTGNLQETQYF. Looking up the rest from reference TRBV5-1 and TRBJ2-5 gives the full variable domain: KAGVTQTPRYLIKTRGQQVTLSCSPISGHRSVSWYQQTPGQGLQFLFEYFSETQRNKGNFPGRFSGRQFSNSRSEMNVSTLELGDSALYLCASSLGTGNLQETQYFGPGTRLLVL.

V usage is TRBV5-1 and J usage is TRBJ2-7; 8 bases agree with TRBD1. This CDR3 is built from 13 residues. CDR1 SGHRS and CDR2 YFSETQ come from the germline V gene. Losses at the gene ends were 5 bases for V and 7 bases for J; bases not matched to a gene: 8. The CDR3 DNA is TGCGCCAGCAGACCAGACAGGGGTTGGGAGCAGTACTTC. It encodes CASRPDRGWEQYF.

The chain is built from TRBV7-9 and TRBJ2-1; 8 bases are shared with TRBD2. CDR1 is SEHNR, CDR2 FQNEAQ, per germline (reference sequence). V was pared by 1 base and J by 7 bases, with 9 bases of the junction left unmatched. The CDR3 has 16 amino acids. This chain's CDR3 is CASSLVSGRAGNEQFF. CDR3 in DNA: TGTGCCAGCAGCTTAGTTTCCGGGAGGGCCGGGAATGAGCAGTTCTTC.

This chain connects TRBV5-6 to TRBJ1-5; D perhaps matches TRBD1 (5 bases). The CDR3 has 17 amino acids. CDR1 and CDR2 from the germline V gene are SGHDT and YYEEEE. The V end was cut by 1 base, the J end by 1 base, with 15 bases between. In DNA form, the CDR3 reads TGTGCCAGCAGCTTGCTGCAGGGCAAATCAAGCAATCAGCCCCAGCATTTT. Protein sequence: CASSLLQGKSSNQPQHF.

Here the CDR3 DNA reads TGTGCCAGCAGCTTGAGCGGCTATGGCTACACCTTC. Protein sequence: CASSLSGYGYTF. This chain links TRBV7-9 with TRBJ1-2; no clear D gene. Germline V gives CDR1 SEHNR, CDR2 FQNEAQ (reference sequence). The ends were cut back, 3 bases at V and 4 bases at J, with 6 bases in the middle. The CDR3 length is 12 residues.

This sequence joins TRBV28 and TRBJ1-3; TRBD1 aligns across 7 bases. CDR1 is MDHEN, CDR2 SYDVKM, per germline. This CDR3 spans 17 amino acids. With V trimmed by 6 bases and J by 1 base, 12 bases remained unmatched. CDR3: CASSHTQGVFSGNTIYF. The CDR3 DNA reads TGTGCCAGCAGCCACACTCAGGGGGTATTTTCTGGAAACACCATATATTTT.

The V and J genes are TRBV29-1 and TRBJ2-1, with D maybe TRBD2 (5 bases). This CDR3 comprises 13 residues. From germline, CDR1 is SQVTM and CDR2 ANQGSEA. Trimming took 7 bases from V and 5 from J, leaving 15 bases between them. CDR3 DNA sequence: TGCAGCGCACAAAAAACTAGAGACAATGAGCAGTTCTTC. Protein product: CSAQKTRDNEQFF.

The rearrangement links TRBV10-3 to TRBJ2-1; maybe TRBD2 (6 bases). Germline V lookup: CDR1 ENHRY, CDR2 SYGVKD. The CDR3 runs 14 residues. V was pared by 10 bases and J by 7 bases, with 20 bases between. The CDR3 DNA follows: TGTGCCACGACCGGGACTCTACCGGAGAATGAGCAGTTCTTC. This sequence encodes CATTGTLPENEQFF.

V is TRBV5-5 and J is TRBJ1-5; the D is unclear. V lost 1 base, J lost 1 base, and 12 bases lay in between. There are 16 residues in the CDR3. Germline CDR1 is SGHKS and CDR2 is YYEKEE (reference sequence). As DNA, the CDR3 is TGTGCCAGCAGCTTGACCTCGGGAGGGAGCAATCAGCCCCAGCATTTT. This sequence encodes CASSLTSGGSNQPQHF.

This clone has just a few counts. CDR3 amino acids: CASRQGGVPQHF. CDR3 DNA: TGTGCCAGTAGACAGGGGGGTGTGCCCCAGCATTTT. The chain joins TRBV19 to TRBJ1-5; TRBD1 matches 8 bases. The CDR3 length is 12 residues. The J segment lost 9 bases and the V segment lost 6 bases, leaving 4 bases of the junction unmatched. CDR1 is LNHDA and CDR2 is SQIVND in the germline V gene (reference sequence).

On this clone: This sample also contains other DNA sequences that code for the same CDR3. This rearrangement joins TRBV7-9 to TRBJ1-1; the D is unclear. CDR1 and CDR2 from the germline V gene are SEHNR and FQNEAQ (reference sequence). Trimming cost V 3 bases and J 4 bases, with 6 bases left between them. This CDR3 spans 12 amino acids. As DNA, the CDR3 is TGTGCCAGCAGCTTGCTGGGCACTGAAGCTTTCTTT. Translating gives CASSLLGTEAFF.